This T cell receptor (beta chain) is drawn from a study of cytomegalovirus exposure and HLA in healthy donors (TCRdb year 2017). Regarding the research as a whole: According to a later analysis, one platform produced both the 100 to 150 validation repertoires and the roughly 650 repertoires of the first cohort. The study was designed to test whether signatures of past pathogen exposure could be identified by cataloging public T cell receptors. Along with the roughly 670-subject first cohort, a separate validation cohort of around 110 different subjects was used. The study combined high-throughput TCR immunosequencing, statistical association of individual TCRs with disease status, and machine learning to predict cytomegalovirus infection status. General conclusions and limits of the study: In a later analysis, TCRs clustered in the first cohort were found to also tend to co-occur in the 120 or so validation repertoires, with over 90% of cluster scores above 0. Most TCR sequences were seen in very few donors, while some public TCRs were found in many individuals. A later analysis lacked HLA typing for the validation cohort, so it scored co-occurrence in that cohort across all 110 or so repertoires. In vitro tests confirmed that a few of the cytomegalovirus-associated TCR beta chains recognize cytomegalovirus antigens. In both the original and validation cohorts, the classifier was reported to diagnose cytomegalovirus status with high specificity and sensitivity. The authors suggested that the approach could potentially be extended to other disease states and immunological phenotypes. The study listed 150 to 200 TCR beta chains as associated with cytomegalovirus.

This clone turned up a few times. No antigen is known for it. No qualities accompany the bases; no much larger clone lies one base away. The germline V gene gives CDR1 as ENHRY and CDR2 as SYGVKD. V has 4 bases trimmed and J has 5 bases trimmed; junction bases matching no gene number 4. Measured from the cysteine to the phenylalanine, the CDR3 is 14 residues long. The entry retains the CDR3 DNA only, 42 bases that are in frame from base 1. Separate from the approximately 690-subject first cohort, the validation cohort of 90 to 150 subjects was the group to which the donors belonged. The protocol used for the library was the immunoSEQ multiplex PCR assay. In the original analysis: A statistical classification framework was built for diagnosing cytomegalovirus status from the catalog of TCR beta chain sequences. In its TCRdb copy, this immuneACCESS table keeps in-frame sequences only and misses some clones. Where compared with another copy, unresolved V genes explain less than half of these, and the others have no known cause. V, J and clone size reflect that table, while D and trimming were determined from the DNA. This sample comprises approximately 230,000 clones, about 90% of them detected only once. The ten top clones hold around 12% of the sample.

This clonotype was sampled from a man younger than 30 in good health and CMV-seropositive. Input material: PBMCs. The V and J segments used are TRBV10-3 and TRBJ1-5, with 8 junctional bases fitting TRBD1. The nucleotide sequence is TGTGCCATCAGTGCGGACAGGGTATATCAGCCCCAGCATTTT. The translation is CAISADRVYQPQHF.